The TCR beta chain under discussion was sequenced for a study of shared clonotypes between healthy human individuals. CD8 cells regarded as naive lacked CD45RO, were positively chosen for CCR7, and omitted terminally differentiated effector memory CD45RA+ cells. As to this clone: Other DNA sequences in this specimen translate into the identical CDR3.

Libraries were prepared by immunoSEQ multiplex PCR; TCRdb keeps only in-frame clonotypes and omits some of them. The sample lists some 2,100,000 clones; roughly 91% were seen once. V lost 2 bases, J lost 5 bases, and 4 bases stayed unmatched. The V gene's germline CDR1 is MNHEY and CDR2 SMNVEV (reference sequence). This CDR3 comprises 14 residues. The rearrangement uses TRBV27 and TRBJ2-5; 8 nucleotides line up with TRBD1. Sequences were obtained from naive CD8+ T cells from PBMCs. The source of this sequence is a man aged 18 to 30 in good health. Some clones in this sample may be carry-over from other donors' samples. DNA of the CDR3: TGTGCCAGCAGTTTAACAGGGGGGAGGGAGACCCAGTACTTC. Encoded protein: CASSLTGGRETQYF.